This T cell receptor (beta chain) was sequenced for a study of cytomegalovirus exposure and HLA in healthy donors. Study summary: The 130 or so validation repertoires were reported in a later analysis to have been generated on the same platform as the roughly 670 first-cohort repertoires. Study-level findings and limits: Rarity characterized most TCR sequences, yet some public TCRs appeared in many donors. The study put under 200 TCR beta chains on its list as cytomegalovirus-associated.

The sample holds a few counts of this clone. What it binds is unknown. Clones were read by immunoSEQ multiplex PCR, and TCRdb kept only the in-frame ones, dropping some. The repertoire holds about 200,000 clones, with around 88% as singletons. V gave up 4 bases and J gave up 9 bases, with 10 bases separating them. The CDR3 is made up of 12 amino acids. The germline gives CDR1 SNHLY, CDR2 FYNNEI. The rearrangement uses TRBV2 and TRBJ1-5; possible D gene TRBD1, 5 bases. This receptor was obtained from a woman aged 18-30 years in good health and CMV-seronegative. Sequenced input: PBMCs. CDR3 DNA sequence: TGTGCCAGCAGTGGGATGGGGCCGCCCCAGCATTTT. This codes for CASSGMGPPQHF.